Listed here are 5 T cell receptor beta chains from one sample, sequenced in a study of regulatory T cells in long-lasting Graves disease. Building the TCR beta libraries relied on iRepertoire HTBI primers, and CDR3 regions underwent Arm-PCR. TCRdb redid the calling of the multiplex PCR reads with MiXCR, one entry per CDR3 protein. Among 400,000 to 500,000 distinct CDR3 sequences listed, less than 25% were seen once. Documented time point: persistent/refractory GD, antithyroid drugs over 5 years with positive TRAb. The TCR library used RNA extracted from PBMCs. This specimen consisted of peripheral blood mononuclear cells (PBMCs), obtained when the disease was refractory, from a patient treated with antithyroid drugs. The receptors were sampled from a female donor with Graves disease.

This clonotype was seen a handful of times. The chain joins TRBV11-2 to TRBJ2-4; D ambiguous. V was shortened by 1 base and J by 5 bases, with 12 bases between the two germline ends. This CDR3 contains 15 residues. From germline, CDR1 is SGHAT and CDR2 FQNNGV. As DNA, the CDR3 is TGTGCCAGCAGCTTAGTTGGACGTAGGGAAAACATTCAGTACTTC. It encodes CASSLVGRRENIQYF.

V gene TRBV5-6 combines with J gene TRBJ1-6; 9 bases are a match to TRBD1. J gave up 9 bases and V 0 bases, and 1 base lay outside the gene matches. The germline gives CDR1 SGHDT, CDR2 YYEEEE. This CDR3 has 14 amino acids. The CDR3 protein is CASSLGQGVSPLHF. DNA for the CDR3: TGTGCCAGCAGCTTGGGACAGGGGGTTTCACCCCTCCACTTT.

This clonotype was detected a few times. The chain joins TRBV11-2 to TRBJ2-2; no definite D call. The germline V and J ends were trimmed by 6 bases and 0 bases, with 11 bases remaining between them. The CDR3 sequence is 15 residues long. Germline-derived CDR1 and CDR2 are SGHAT and FQNNGV. CDR3 region: CASSTPAANTGELFF. CDR3 sequence (DNA): TGTGCCAGCAGTACCCCGGCGGCGAACACCGGGGAGCTGTTTTTT.

The sample holds a few counts of this clonotype. A much more abundant neighbour one base away suggests this may be a read error. The V call is TRBV30, the J call TRBJ1-2; a weak D match, TRBD1 (5 bases). This CDR3 spans 13 amino acids. CDR1 and CDR2 from the germline V gene are GTSNPN and SVGIG (reference sequence). This chain's CDR3 is CVWRGVPYYGYTF. The CDR3 coding sequence is TGTGTCTGGAGGGGCGTACCTTATTATGGCTACACCTTC.

This clonotype was counted ten times or more. The V and J genes are TRBV28 and TRBJ1-5; D is undetermined. Germline V gene lookup returns CDR1 MDHEN and CDR2 SYDVKM. The CDR3 covers 17 residues. V dropped 3 bases and J dropped 2 bases, with 17 bases sitting between them. The CDR3 protein is CASSFFPTTLGNQPQHF. The CDR3 DNA sequence: TGTGCCAGCAGTTTTTTCCCGACGACTCTTGGCAATCAGCCCCAGCATTTT.